Presented here are 16 T cell receptor beta chains from one specimen sequenced in a study of CD8 T cells in Susac syndrome. Random hexamers were used to reverse transcribe an amount of about 0.45 to 1 ug RNA. TCRdb redid the calling of the immunoSEQ multiplex PCR reads with MiXCR, one entry per CDR3 protein. The table includes 70,000 to 100,000 distinct CDR3 sequences, approximately 92% detected once. Input material: CD8+ T cells from PBMCs. These receptors all come from a human donor in good health.

The chain uses TRBV4-1 and TRBJ1-1; TRBD1 might be the D (6 bases). From germline, CDR1 is MGHRA and CDR2 YSYEKL. The CDR3 runs to 16 residues. Trimming left V 0 bases short and J 0 bases short, with 11 bases between. This chain's CDR3 is CASSQDSRGLNTEAFF. DNA for the CDR3: TGCGCCAGCAGCCAAGATTCCAGGGGACTGAACACTGAAGCTTTCTTT.

The chain is built from TRBV9 and TRBJ1-5, with D hard to call. Trimming removed 0 bases at V and 1 base at J, with 5 bases between. Germline V lookup: CDR1 SGDLS, CDR2 YYNGEE. CDR3 length: 14 residues. The CDR3 sequence: CASSVAASNQPQHF. The DNA of the CDR3 is TGTGCCAGCAGCGTAGCAGCCAGCAATCAGCCCCAGCATTTT.

The rearrangement uses TRBV15 and TRBJ2-3; 8 bases fit TRBD2. CDR1 and CDR2 from the germline V gene are LNHNV and YYDKDF (reference sequence). Unmatched junction bases numbered 4, after V lost 5 bases and J lost 3 bases. This CDR3 is built from 14 residues. CDR3 loop: CATSPAGETDTQYF. CDR3 nucleotides: TGTGCCACCAGCCCAGCGGGGGAAACAGATACGCAGTATTTT.

The chain recombines TRBV2 with TRBJ2-7, with 8 bases matching TRBD2. CDR1 and CDR2 (germline): SNHLY, FYNNEI. With 9 bases clipped from V and 0 bases from J, the junction kept 4 bases outside the gene matches. This CDR3 comprises 13 residues. The CDR3 nucleotides are TGTGCCAGTTCAGCGGGGGTCTCCTACGAGCAGTACTTC. This sequence encodes CASSAGVSYEQYF. Supplemented by reference TRBV2 and TRBJ2-7, the full variable domain reads EPEVTQTPSHQVTQMGQEVILRCVPISNHLYFYWYRQILGQKVEFLVSFYNNEISEKSEIFDDQFSVERPDGSNFTLKIRSTKLEDSAMYFCASSAGVSYEQYFGPGTRLTVT.

The chain recombines TRBV3-1 with TRBJ2-5; 11 nucleotides line up with TRBD2. Per germline, CDR1 LGHDT and CDR2 YNNKEL (reference sequence). The CDR3 is 16 amino acids. The V gene end was trimmed by 5 bases and the J gene end by 2 bases; junction bases not matched to a gene: 7. CDR3 coding DNA: TGTGCCAGCAGCAATAGCGGGGGGGATAGACAAGAGACCCAGTACTTC. Translating it yields CASSNSGGDRQETQYF.

CDR3 region: CASGVRMGNQPQHF. The CDR3 nucleotides read TGTGCCAGTGGTGTCCGTATGGGCAATCAGCCCCAGCATTTT. The chain is built from TRBV19 and TRBJ1-5; D is undetermined. CDR1 and CDR2 (germline): LNHDA, SQIVND (reference sequence). The CDR3 has 14 residues. Trimming removed 8 bases from V and 2 bases from J, with 13 bases in between.

The V gene is TRBV19, the J gene TRBJ1-2, with D unclear. Trimming removed 7 bases from V and 6 bases from J, with 9 bases in between. Germline V gene data show CDR1 as LNHDA and CDR2 as SQIVND (reference sequence). This CDR3 is 11 amino acids long. CDR3 sequence: CASISGDGYTF. DNA of the CDR3: TGTGCCAGTATTTCCGGCGATGGCTACACCTTC.

This chain joins TRBV9 and TRBJ2-7, with D possibly being TRBD1 or TRBD2 (6 bases each). CDR1 and CDR2 (germline): SGDLS, YYNGEE. The CDR3 runs 14 residues. Trimming took off 4 bases at V and 3 bases at J, with 14 bases between the two ends. The CDR3 loop reads CASSRGEFNYEQYF. The CDR3 DNA reads as TGTGCCAGCAGCAGGGGGGAATTTAACTACGAGCAGTACTTC.

The CDR3 nucleotides are TGCAGTGCTGGGGCCGAAGCTTTCTTT. Its translation: CSAGAEAFF. V gene TRBV20-1 combines with J gene TRBJ1-1; maybe TRBD1 (5 bases). The CDR3 sequence is 9 residues long. Trimming removed 5 bases at V and 8 bases at J, with 6 bases between. Germline CDR1 is DFQATT and CDR2 is SNEGSKA (reference sequence).

The chain carries TRBV7-9 and TRBJ1-5; 9 bases fit TRBD1. The germline CDR1 and CDR2 sequences are SEHNR and FQNEAQ (reference sequence). The ends lost 5 bases at V and 3 bases at J; junction bases unmatched: 2. The CDR3 runs to 14 residues. The chain's CDR3 is CASSVQGANQPQHF. CDR3 nucleotide sequence: TGTGCCAGCAGCGTACAGGGGGCCAATCAGCCCCAGCATTTT.

The chain carries TRBV29-1 and TRBJ2-7; 7 bases are a match to TRBD2. From germline, CDR1 is SQVTM and CDR2 ANQGSEA. V trimming: 1 base; J trimming: 1 base; junction bases outside the gene matches: 4. The CDR3 runs to 14 residues. CDR3 bases: TGCAGCGTTGAAGGAGGGGACTATTCCTACGAGCAGTACTTC. Translation gives CSVEGGDYSYEQYF.

J is TRBJ1-6 and V is TRBV12-5, with D possibly being TRBD1 (5 bases). Trimming took off 1 base at V and 13 bases at J, with 8 bases between the two ends. Germline CDR1 and CDR2: LGHNT and FRNRAP. The CDR3 length is 12 residues. The chain's CDR3 is CASGLGGSPLHF. The CDR3 DNA follows: TGTGCTAGTGGTTTGGGGGGGAGCCCCCTCCACTTT.

The chain recombines TRBV5-1 with TRBJ1-2; TRBD1 matches at 10 bases. Germline V lookup: CDR1 SGHRS, CDR2 YFSETQ. CDR3 length: 15 residues. Trimming removed 4 bases from V and 4 bases from J; junction bases left unmatched: 7. CDR3 amino acids: CASSGGTGASYGYTF. CDR3 nucleotide sequence: TGCGCCAGCAGCGGAGGGACAGGGGCGAGCTATGGCTACACCTTC.

The chain is built from TRBV7-9 and TRBJ1-2; D might be TRBD1 (6 bases). The CDR3 runs 14 residues. V lost 2 bases and J lost 4, with 11 bases in between. From germline, CDR1 is SEHNR and CDR2 FQNEAQ (reference sequence). The CDR3 DNA follows: TGTGCCAGCAGCTTACCGGACAGTCCCTATGGCTACACCTTC. The encoded protein is CASSLPDSPYGYTF.

This sequence joins TRBV30 and TRBJ2-7; D ambiguous. Trimming took 0 bases from V and 7 from J, leaving 7 bases between them. The CDR3 sequence is 11 residues long. The germline CDR1 and CDR2 sequences are GTSNPN and SVGIG (reference sequence). The CDR3 loop reads CAWSVVSEQYF. The DNA of the CDR3 is TGTGCCTGGAGTGTAGTGTCAGAGCAGTACTTC.

Only one count was recorded for this clonotype. The rearrangement links TRBV7-8 to TRBJ1-6, with D possibly TRBD1 on 6 matching bases. Per germline, CDR1 SGHVS and CDR2 FQNEAQ. V gave up 8 bases and J gave up 6 bases, with 11 bases separating them. CDR3 length equals 13 residues. The chain's CDR3 is CASEDSLNSPLHF. In DNA, the CDR3 is TGTGCCAGCGAGGACAGTCTTAATTCACCCCTCCACTTT. The full variable domain, rest sourced from reference TRBV7-8 and TRBJ1-6, is GAGVSQSPRYKVAKRGQDVALRCDPISGHVSLFWYQQALGQGPEFLTYFQNEAQLDKSGLPSDRFFAERPEGSVSTLKIQRTQQEDSAVYLCASEDSLNSPLHFGNGTRLTVT.